This TCR beta chain was profiled in a study of blood T cell repertoires in COVID-19. Overall study context: Sample material is recorded as cDNA or gDNA derived from T cells, B-cell-depleted T cells, or PBMCs.

This table comes from immunoSEQ multiplex PCR, and its TCRdb copy is limited to in-frame clones, with some not included. This table has about 40,000 clones, roughly 85% appearing once. This CDR3 is built from 13 residues. Germline CDR1 LGHNT, CDR2 FRNRAP. J gave up 8 bases and V 5 bases, and 8 bases lay outside the gene matches. The chain carries TRBV12-5 and TRBJ2-5, with 7 nucleotides matching TRBD2. Sequenced material: peripheral blood. This TCR was recovered from a human donor in a cohort sampled during active COVID-19. The CDR3 reads CASGRDYISTQYF. CDR3 coding DNA: TGTGCTAGTGGTAGGGACTACATTTCAACCCAGTACTTC.